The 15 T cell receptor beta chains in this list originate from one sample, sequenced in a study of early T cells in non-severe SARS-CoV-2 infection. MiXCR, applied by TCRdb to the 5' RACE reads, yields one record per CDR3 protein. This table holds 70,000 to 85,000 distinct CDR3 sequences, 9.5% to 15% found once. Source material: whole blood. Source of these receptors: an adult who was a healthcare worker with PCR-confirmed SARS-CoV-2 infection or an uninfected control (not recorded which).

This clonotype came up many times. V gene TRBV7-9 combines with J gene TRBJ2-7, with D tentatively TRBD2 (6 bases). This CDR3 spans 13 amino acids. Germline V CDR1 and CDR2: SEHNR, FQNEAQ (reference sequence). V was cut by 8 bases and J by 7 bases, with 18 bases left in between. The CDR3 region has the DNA TGTGCCAGCGGCCCTCCGGGACTCCGGGAGCAGTACTTC. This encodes CASGPPGLREQYF.

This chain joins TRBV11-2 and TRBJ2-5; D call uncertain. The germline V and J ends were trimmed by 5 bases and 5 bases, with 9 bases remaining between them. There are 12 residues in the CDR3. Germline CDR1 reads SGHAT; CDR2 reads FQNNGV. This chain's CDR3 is CASSPLRETQYF. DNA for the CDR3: TGTGCCAGCAGCCCGCTGCGGGAGACCCAGTACTTC.

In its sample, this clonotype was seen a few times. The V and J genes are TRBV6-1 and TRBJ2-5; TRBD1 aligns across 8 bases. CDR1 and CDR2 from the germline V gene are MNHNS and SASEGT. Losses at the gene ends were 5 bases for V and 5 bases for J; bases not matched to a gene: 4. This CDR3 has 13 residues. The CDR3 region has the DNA TGTGCCAGCAGTAGGACAGGGCTGGAGACCCAGTACTTC. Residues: CASSRTGLETQYF.

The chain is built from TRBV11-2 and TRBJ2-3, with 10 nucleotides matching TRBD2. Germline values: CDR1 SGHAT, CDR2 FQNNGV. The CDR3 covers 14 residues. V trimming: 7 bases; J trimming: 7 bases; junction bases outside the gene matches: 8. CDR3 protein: CASILAGDDYTQYF. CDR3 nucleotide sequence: TGTGCCAGCATCCTAGCGGGAGATGATTATACGCAGTATTTT.

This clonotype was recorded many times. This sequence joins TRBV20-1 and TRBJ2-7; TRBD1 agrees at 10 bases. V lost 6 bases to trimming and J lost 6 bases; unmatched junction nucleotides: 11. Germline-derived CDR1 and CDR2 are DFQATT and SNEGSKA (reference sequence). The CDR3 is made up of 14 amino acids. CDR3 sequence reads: CSALPGQGIGEQYF. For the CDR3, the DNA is TGCAGTGCATTACCGGGACAGGGGATCGGCGAGCAGTACTTC.

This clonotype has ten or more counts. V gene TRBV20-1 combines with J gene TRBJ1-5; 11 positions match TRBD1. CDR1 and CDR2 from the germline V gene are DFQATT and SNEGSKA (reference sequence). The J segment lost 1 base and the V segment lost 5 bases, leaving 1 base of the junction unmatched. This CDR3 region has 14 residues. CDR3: CSAGDRGSNQPQHF. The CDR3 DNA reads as TGCAGTGCTGGGGACAGGGGGAGCAATCAGCCCCAGCATTTT.

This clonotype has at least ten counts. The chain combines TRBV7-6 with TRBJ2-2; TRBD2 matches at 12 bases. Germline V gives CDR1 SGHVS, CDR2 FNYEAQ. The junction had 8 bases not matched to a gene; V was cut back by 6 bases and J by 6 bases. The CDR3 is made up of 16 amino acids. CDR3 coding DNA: TGTGCCAGCAGTCTTACTAGCGGGAGGTTTGCCGGGGAGCTGTTTTTT. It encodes CASSLTSGRFAGELFF.

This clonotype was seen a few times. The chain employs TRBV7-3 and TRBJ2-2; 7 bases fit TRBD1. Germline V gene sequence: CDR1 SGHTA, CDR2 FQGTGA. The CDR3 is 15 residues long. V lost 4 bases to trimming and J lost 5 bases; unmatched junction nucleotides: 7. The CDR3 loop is CASSSRQGATGELFF. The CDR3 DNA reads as TGTGCCAGCAGCTCTCGACAGGGAGCGACCGGGGAGCTGTTTTTT. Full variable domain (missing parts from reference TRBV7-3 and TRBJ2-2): GAGVSQTPSNKVTEKGKYVELRCDPISGHTALYWYRQSLGQGPEFLIYFQGTGAADDSGLPNDRFFAVRPEGSVSTLKIQRTERGDSAVYLCASSSRQGATGELFFGEGSRLTVL.

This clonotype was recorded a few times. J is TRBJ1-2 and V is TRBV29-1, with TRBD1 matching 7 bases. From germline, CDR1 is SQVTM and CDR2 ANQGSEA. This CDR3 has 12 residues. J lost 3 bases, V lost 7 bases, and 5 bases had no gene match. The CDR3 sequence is CSGVQGDYGYTF. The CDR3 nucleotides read TGCAGCGGTGTGCAGGGGGACTATGGCTACACCTTC.

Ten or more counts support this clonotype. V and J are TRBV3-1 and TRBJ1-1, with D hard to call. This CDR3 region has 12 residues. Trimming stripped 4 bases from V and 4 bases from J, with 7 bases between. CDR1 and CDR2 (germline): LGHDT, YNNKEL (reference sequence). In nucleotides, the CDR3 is TGTGCCAGCAGCCTAGGTGTCACTGAAGCTTTCTTT. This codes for CASSLGVTEAFF.

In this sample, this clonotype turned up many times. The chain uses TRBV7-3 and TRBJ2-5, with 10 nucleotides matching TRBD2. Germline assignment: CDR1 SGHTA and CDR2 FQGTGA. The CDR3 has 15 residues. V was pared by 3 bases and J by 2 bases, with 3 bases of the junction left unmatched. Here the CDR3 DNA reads TGTGCCAGCAGCTTGACTAGCGGGCGACAAGAGACCCAGTACTTC. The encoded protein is CASSLTSGRQETQYF.

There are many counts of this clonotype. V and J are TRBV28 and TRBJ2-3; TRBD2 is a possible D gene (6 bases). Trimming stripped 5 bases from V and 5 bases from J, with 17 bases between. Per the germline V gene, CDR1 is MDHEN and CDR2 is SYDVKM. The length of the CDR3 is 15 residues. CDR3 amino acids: CASSGWAGSEDTQYF. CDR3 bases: TGTGCCAGCAGTGGTTGGGCGGGAAGTGAAGATACGCAGTATTTT.

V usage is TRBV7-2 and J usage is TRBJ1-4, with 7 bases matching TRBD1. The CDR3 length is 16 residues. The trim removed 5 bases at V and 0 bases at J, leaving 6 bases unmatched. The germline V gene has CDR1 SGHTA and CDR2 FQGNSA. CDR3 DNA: TGTGCCAGCAGCCGGGGACAGCCTGCAACTAATGAAAAACTGTTTTTT. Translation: CASSRGQPATNEKLFF.

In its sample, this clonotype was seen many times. CDR3 nucleotides: TGTGCCAGCAGCTTGGACAGGGGGCATTCACCCCTCCACTTT. Its translation: CASSLDRGHSPLHF. The chain carries TRBV5-4 and TRBJ1-6; 9 bases fit TRBD1. V trimming: 0 bases; J trimming: 8 bases; junction bases outside the gene matches: 0. This CDR3 has 14 amino acids. CDR1 SGHNT and CDR2 YYREEE come from the germline V gene (reference sequence).

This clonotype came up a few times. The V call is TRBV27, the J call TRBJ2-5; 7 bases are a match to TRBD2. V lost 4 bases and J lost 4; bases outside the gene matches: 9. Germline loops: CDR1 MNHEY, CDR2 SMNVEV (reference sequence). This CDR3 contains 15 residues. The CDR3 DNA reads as TGTGCCAGCAGTTCCTACGGAGGGAGGGGAGAGACCCAGTACTTC. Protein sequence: CASSSYGGRGETQYF.